The 21 T cell receptor beta chains below come from one sample, sequenced in a study of radiotherapy plus CTLA-4 blockade in lung cancer. Using immunoSEQ multiplex PCR, the repertoire was profiled, and TCRdb retains in-frame clones only, with some absent. The sample has 45,000 to 55,000 clones, roughly 84% seen once. The material sequenced was peripheral blood, taken from a patient treated with radiotherapy plus ipilimumab. The receptors stem from a human donor with non-small cell lung cancer who had a partial response to radiotherapy plus ipilimumab.

The rearrangement links TRBV28 to TRBJ2-7; 7 bases are a match to TRBD1. After removal of 5 bases from V and 3 bases from J, the junction contained 7 bases not matched to a gene. CDR3 length: 14 amino acids. CDR1 MDHEN and CDR2 SYDVKM come from the germline V gene. In nucleotides, the CDR3 is TGTGCCAGCAGTCCGGTCCGGGACAGCTACGAGCAGTACTTC. This codes for CASSPVRDSYEQYF.

The V call is TRBV11-2, the J call TRBJ2-3; 9 positions match TRBD2. The CDR3 runs to 17 residues. J lost 1 base, V lost 0 bases, and 5 bases had no gene match. The germline CDR1 and CDR2 sequences are SGHAT and FQNNGV. Here the CDR3 reads CASSLEGVAGGTDTQYF. In DNA form, the CDR3 reads TGTGCCAGCAGCTTAGAGGGGGTAGCGGGGGGCACAGATACGCAGTATTTT. The whole variable domain, remainder taken from reference TRBV11-2 and TRBJ2-3, is EAGVAQSPRYKIIEKRQSVAFWCNPISGHATLYWYQQILGQGPKLLIQFQNNGVVDDSQLPKDRFSAERLKGVDSTLKIQPAKLEDSAVYLCASSLEGVAGGTDTQYFGPGTRLTVL.

This sequence joins TRBV5-1 and TRBJ2-2; D unresolved. V gave up 5 bases and J gave up 4 bases, with 15 bases separating them. In germline, CDR1 is SGHRS, CDR2 YFSETQ. The CDR3 is 15 amino acids. The CDR3 DNA reads as TGCGCCAGCAGTTACGAGGTAGTCGTCACCGGGGAGCTGTTTTTT. It is translated as CASSYEVVVTGELFF.

The CDR3 DNA sequence: TGTGCCAGCAATAACGGCTTGACAGGGGGGAATGAGCAGTTCTTC. This translates into CASNNGLTGGNEQFF. The rearrangement links TRBV7-9 to TRBJ2-1; 9 positions match TRBD1. CDR1 is SEHNR, CDR2 FQNEAQ, per germline (reference sequence). V dropped 7 bases and J dropped 7; count of bases not matched to a gene: 11. The CDR3 covers 15 residues.

This clone was detected only once. V is TRBV5-1 and J is TRBJ2-2, with 10 bases fitting TRBD2. Germline CDR1 SGHRS, CDR2 YFSETQ. There are 17 residues in the CDR3. Trimming removed 3 bases from V and 0 bases from J; junction bases left unmatched: 5. This chain's CDR3 is CASSSLAGGANTGELFF. As DNA, the CDR3 is TGCGCCAGCAGCTCCTTAGCGGGGGGAGCGAACACCGGGGAGCTGTTTTTT.

The chain joins TRBV11-2 to TRBJ2-7; unclear D gene. Trimming removed 7 bases at V and 0 bases at J, with 10 bases between. The CDR3 sequence is 13 residues long. Per the germline V gene, CDR1 is SGHAT and CDR2 is FQNNGV. This CDR3 reads CASNSGYSYEQYF. CDR3 in DNA: TGTGCCAGCAACTCAGGATACTCCTACGAGCAGTACTTC.

The chain is built from TRBV5-1 and TRBJ2-1, with 8 bases matching TRBD1. CDR3 size: 15 residues. CDR1 is SGHRS, CDR2 YFSETQ, per germline. V was pared by 0 bases and J by 3 bases, with 2 bases of the junction left unmatched. The CDR3 DNA follows: TGCGCCAGCAGCTTGGACGGACAGGGCTACAATGAGCAGTTCTTC. This translates into CASSLDGQGYNEQFF.

The rearrangement joins TRBV6-1 to TRBJ2-5; D is ambiguous. The J call is doubtful: the DNA matches TRBJ2-7 better. Per the germline V gene, CDR1 is MNHNS and CDR2 is SASEGT. The CDR3 loop spans 11 amino acids. CDR3 coding DNA: TGTGCCAGCGGGCACTCCTACGAGCAGTACTTC. The encoded protein is CASGHSYEQYF.

The V gene is TRBV7-8, the J gene TRBJ2-2; 9 nucleotides align to TRBD1. There are 17 residues in the CDR3. CDR1 and CDR2 (germline): SGHVS, FQNEAQ. Losses at the gene ends were 5 bases for V and 0 bases for J; bases not matched to a gene: 7. The CDR3 DNA follows: TGTGCCAGCAGCCCGGGACAGGGAGCGGCGAACACCGGGGAGCTGTTTTTT. Translating gives CASSPGQGAANTGELFF.

The chain joins TRBV11-2 to TRBJ2-7; D might be TRBD1 (5 bases). The CDR3 has 13 amino acids. CDR1 is SGHAT, CDR2 FQNNGV, per germline. The V gene lost 4 bases and the J gene lost 2 bases, with 9 bases spanning the gap. CDR3 loop: CASSSTVTYEQYF. Here the CDR3 DNA reads TGTGCCAGCAGCTCGACAGTGACCTACGAGCAGTACTTC.

This clone was counted between two and nine times. V and J are TRBV4-2 and TRBJ2-3, with 9 bases aligning to TRBD2. Germline CDR1 and CDR2: LGHNA and YNFKEQ. CDR3 length: 16 residues. Losses at the gene ends were 2 bases for V and 3 bases for J; bases not matched to a gene: 6. CDR3 DNA: TGTGCCAGCAGCCAATCTGCGGGGGGGGGAACAGATACGCAGTATTTT. It translates to CASSQSAGGGTDTQYF.

The V gene is TRBV18, the J gene TRBJ1-5; TRBD1 agrees at 8 bases. With 4 bases clipped from V and 0 bases from J, the junction kept 2 bases outside the gene matches. Germline V gives CDR1 KGHSH, CDR2 LQKENI. The CDR3 is made up of 15 amino acids. The CDR3 here is CASSLDRDSNQPQHF. CDR3 in DNA: TGTGCCAGCTCACTGGACAGGGATAGCAATCAGCCCCAGCATTTT. Together with reference TRBV18 and TRBJ1-5, the CDR3 gives the full variable domain: NAGVMQNPRHLVRRRGQEARLRCSPMKGHSHVYWYRQLPEEGLKFMVYLQKENIIDESGMPKERFSAEFPKEGPSILRIQQVVRGDSAAYFCASSLDRDSNQPQHFGDGTRLSIL.

The sample holds one count of this clone. The chain recombines TRBV6-5 with TRBJ1-3; 8 bases match TRBD1. Germline V gene lookup returns CDR1 MNHEY and CDR2 SVGAGI. The CDR3 is 15 amino acids. V gave up 5 bases and J gave up 2 bases; unmatched junction bases: 5. As DNA, the CDR3 is TGTGCCAGCAGTCCGGACAGGGATACTGGAAACACCATATATTTT. Protein product: CASSPDRDTGNTIYF.

V is TRBV5-1 and J is TRBJ1-3, with a tentative D call TRBD1 (5 bases). V lost 0 bases and J lost 3, with 13 bases in between. Germline CDR1 reads SGHRS; CDR2 reads YFSETQ. The CDR3 contains 16 residues. CDR3 sequence: CASSLEAIGHGNTIYF. CDR3 nucleotide sequence: TGCGCCAGCAGCTTGGAGGCAATTGGACATGGAAACACCATATATTTT.

The chain couples TRBV5-4 to TRBJ2-2, with 11 bases matching TRBD2. Germline V lookup: CDR1 SGHNT, CDR2 YYREEE (reference sequence). V trimming: 3 bases; J trimming: 3 bases; junction bases outside the gene matches: 4. The CDR3 sequence is 16 residues long. The CDR3 sequence: CASSSGTSGYTGELFF. CDR3 in DNA: TGTGCCAGCAGCTCGGGGACTAGCGGATACACCGGGGAGCTGTTTTTT.

The count of this clone is one. This chain links TRBV6-5 with TRBJ2-5; TRBD2 might be the D (5 bases). The CDR3 runs to 13 residues. The germline V gene has CDR1 MNHEY and CDR2 SVGAGI. V was shortened by 4 bases and J by 11 bases, with 17 bases between the two germline ends. The CDR3 sequence: CASSWGVGQAQYF. The CDR3 DNA is TGTGCCAGCAGTTGGGGAGTTGGTCAGGCGCAGTACTTC.

The chain recombines TRBV7-6 with TRBJ2-1; 10 bases fit TRBD2. Germline V lookup: CDR1 SGHVS, CDR2 FNYEAQ. J lost 5 bases, V lost 2 bases, and 6 bases had no gene match. This CDR3 comprises 16 residues. CDR3 amino acids: CASSLKGAGGHNEQFF. For the CDR3, the DNA is TGTGCCAGCAGCTTAAAGGGAGCGGGGGGGCACAATGAGCAGTTCTTC. Combining the CDR3 with reference TRBV7-6 and TRBJ2-1 gives the whole variable domain GAGVSQSPRYKVTKRGQDVALRCDPISGHVSLYWYRQALGQGPEFLTYFNYEAQQDKSGLPNDRFSAERPEGSISTLTIQRTEQRDSAMYRCASSLKGAGGHNEQFFGPGTRLTVL.

This chain uses TRBV18 with TRBJ2-5; D call uncertain. The ends were cut back, 2 bases at V and 3 bases at J, with 13 bases in the middle. Per the germline V gene, CDR1 is KGHSH and CDR2 is LQKENI. The CDR3 runs 15 residues. The CDR3 DNA sequence: TGTGCCAGCTCACCAGGCCTGAGGCCTGAAGAGACCCAGTACTTC. This gives the protein CASSPGLRPEETQYF.

The sample holds a few counts of this clone. The gene calls are TRBV27 and TRBJ2-7; 9 nucleotides match TRBD2. The CDR3 length is 15 residues. Germline values: CDR1 MNHEY, CDR2 SMNVEV (reference sequence). Trimming at V came to 5 bases and at J to 3 bases, leaving 8 bases not matched to a gene. The CDR3 loop is CASSLQGAGGYEQYF. CDR3 in DNA: TGTGCCAGCAGTCTGCAGGGAGCGGGGGGCTACGAGCAGTACTTC.

The V gene is TRBV5-8, the J gene TRBJ1-3; D gene ambiguous. Germline CDR1 and CDR2: SGHTS and YDEGEE. V was trimmed by 3 bases and J by 4 bases, leaving 8 bases between them. The length of the CDR3 is 13 residues. DNA of the CDR3: TGTGCCAGCAGCTCGTCACGGGGAAACACCATATATTTT. This codes for CASSSSRGNTIYF.

This rearrangement joins TRBV2 to TRBJ1-2; the match to TRBD1 covers 7 bases. V lost 7 bases to trimming and J lost 8 bases; unmatched junction nucleotides: 7. This CDR3 is 12 amino acids long. The germline CDR1 and CDR2 sequences are SNHLY and FYNNEI. The CDR3 DNA reads TGTGCCAGCAACAACAGGGGTGGAGGCTACACCTTC. Translated: CASNNRGGGYTF.